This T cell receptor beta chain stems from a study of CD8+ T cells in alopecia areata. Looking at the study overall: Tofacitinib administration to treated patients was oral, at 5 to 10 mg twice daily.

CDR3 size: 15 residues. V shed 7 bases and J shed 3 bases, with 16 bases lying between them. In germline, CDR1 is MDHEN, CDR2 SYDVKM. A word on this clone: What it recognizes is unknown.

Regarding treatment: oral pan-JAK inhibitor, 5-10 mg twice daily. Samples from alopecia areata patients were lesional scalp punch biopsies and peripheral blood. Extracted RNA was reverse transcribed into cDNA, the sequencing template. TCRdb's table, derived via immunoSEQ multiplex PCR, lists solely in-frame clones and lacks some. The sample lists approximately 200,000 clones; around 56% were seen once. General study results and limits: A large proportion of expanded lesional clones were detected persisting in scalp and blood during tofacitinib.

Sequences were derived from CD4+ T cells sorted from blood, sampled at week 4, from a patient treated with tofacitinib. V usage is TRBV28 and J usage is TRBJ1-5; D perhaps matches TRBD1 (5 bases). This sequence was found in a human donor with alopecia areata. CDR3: CASTPFPGTNQPQHF. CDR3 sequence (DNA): TGTGCCAGCACCCCATTCCCGGGGACCAATCAGCCCCAGCATTTT. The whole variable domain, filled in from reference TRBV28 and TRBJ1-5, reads DVKVTQSSRYLVKRTGEKVFLECVQDMDHENMFWYRQDPGLGLRLIYFSYDVKMKEKGDIPEGYSVSREKKERFSLILESASTNQTSMYLCASTPFPGTNQPQHFGDGTRLSIL.